The 21 T cell receptor beta chains given below trace back to one sample, sequenced in a study of somatic mutations in cytotoxic T cells in rheumatoid arthritis. Profiling relied on immunoSEQ multiplex PCR, and the TCRdb table lists in-frame clones only, not all of them. The table has under 20,000 clones, 81% seen once; the top ten hold about 14%. The specimen was CD8+ T cells sorted from blood. The receptors were gathered from an adult with rheumatoid arthritis.

This clone has a handful of counts. The chain employs TRBV9 and TRBJ2-3; possible D gene TRBD1, 5 bases. The V and J ends lost 3 bases and 2 bases respectively, with 13 bases between them. In germline, CDR1 is SGDLS, CDR2 YYNGEE. The CDR3 is made up of 15 amino acids. Here the CDR3 DNA reads TGTGCCAGCAGCGCCAAGTCAGGGATCACAGATACGCAGTATTTT. This encodes CASSAKSGITDTQYF.

The chain is built from TRBV6-1 and TRBJ1-5, with D hard to call. The V end lost 8 bases, the J end lost 6 bases, and 14 bases lay between the germline ends. Germline V gene sequence: CDR1 MNHNS, CDR2 SASEGT. The CDR3 has 13 residues. This chain's CDR3 is CASRSNSVQPQHF. The CDR3 nucleotides read TGTGCCAGCCGATCCAATTCAGTTCAGCCCCAGCATTTT.

The gene calls are TRBV27 and TRBJ2-3; no clear D gene. The CDR3 extends over 13 amino acids. Trimming pared 5 bases from V and 0 bases from J, leaving 6 bases between. Germline V CDR1 and CDR2: MNHEY, SMNVEV (reference sequence). This CDR3 reads CASSPTSTDTQYF. The DNA for the CDR3 is TGTGCCAGCAGTCCCACTAGCACAGATACGCAGTATTTT.

V gene TRBV6-1 combines with J gene TRBJ2-3; 7 nucleotides agree with TRBD2. V lost 1 base, J lost 2 bases, and 15 bases stayed unmatched. Germline V gene sequence: CDR1 MNHNS, CDR2 SASEGT. The CDR3 totals 19 residues. CDR3 nucleotides: TGTGCCAGCAGTGAAGGGGGGGGTCAGGGACTACTATCCACAGATACGCAGTATTTT. It translates to CASSEGGGQGLLSTDTQYF.

The J gene is TRBJ2-1, the V gene TRBV4-1, with 11 bases identical to TRBD2. Losses at the gene ends were 0 bases for V and 4 bases for J; bases not matched to a gene: 8. The CDR3 totals 18 residues. The V gene's germline CDR1 is MGHRA and CDR2 YSYEKL. DNA of the CDR3: TGCGCCAGCAGCCAAGATTCGGCTAGCGGGGGGACATACAATGAGCAGTTCTTC. This encodes CASSQDSASGGTYNEQFF.

This clone has more than one count but fewer than ten. CDR3: CASSWSGEEQYF. The CDR3 nucleotides are TGTGCCAGCAGCTGGTCAGGGGAAGAGCAGTACTTC. The chain uses TRBV5-5 and TRBJ2-7; possibly TRBD1 for D (6 bases). The CDR3 sequence is 12 residues long. With 3 bases removed from V and 7 bases from J, the gap between germline ends came to 11 bases. CDR1 is SGHKS, CDR2 YYEKEE, per germline (reference sequence).

The chain joins TRBV11-1 to TRBJ1-1; D perhaps matches TRBD1 (6 bases). The CDR3 is made up of 15 amino acids. Germline CDR1 is SGHAT and CDR2 is FQDESV (reference sequence). The V gene lost 3 bases and the J gene lost 11 bases, with 22 bases spanning the gap. The CDR3 loop reads CASSFDGQNLGRAFF. For the CDR3, the DNA is TGTGCCAGCAGCTTTGATGGACAGAACCTAGGGCGGGCTTTCTTT.

The rearrangement joins TRBV11-2 to TRBJ2-7; the D gene is possibly TRBD1 (6 bases). The ends were cut back, 5 bases at V and 4 bases at J, with 15 bases in the middle. The CDR3 consists of 14 residues. Germline V lookup: CDR1 SGHAT, CDR2 FQNNGV. Here the CDR3 reads CASSILPGTYEQYF. CDR3 sequence (DNA): TGTGCCAGCAGCATACTTCCCGGGACATACGAGCAGTACTTC.

The V call is TRBV21-1, the J call TRBJ2-7. TRBV21-1 is recorded as a pseudogene. The CDR3 covers 13 residues. CDR3 protein: CASSAGTGYEQYF. In DNA, the CDR3 is TGTGCCAGCAGCGCAGGGACGGGTTACGAGCAGTACTTC.

A few counts support this clone. The chain has TRBV27 and TRBJ2-5; 11 bases match TRBD2. This CDR3 is 16 amino acids long. Trimming removed 4 bases from V and 4 bases from J; junction bases left unmatched: 8. CDR1 MNHEY and CDR2 SMNVEV come from the germline V gene (reference sequence). This chain's CDR3 is CASSSIAGGPSETQYF. The CDR3 DNA sequence: TGTGCCAGCAGTTCCATAGCGGGAGGGCCATCAGAGACCCAGTACTTC.

This clone has more than one count but fewer than ten. The gene calls are TRBV4-1 and TRBJ2-7; possible D gene TRBD1, 5 bases. CDR3 length: 14 amino acids. Germline V lookup: CDR1 MGHRA, CDR2 YSYEKL. The V end was cut by 0 bases, the J end by 4 bases, with 10 bases between. The CDR3 region is CASSQDPAGYEQYF. DNA for the CDR3: TGCGCCAGCAGCCAAGATCCGGCAGGGTACGAGCAGTACTTC.

The genes are TRBV7-9 and TRBJ1-1, with TRBD1 as a possible D gene (6 bases). CDR3 length: 13 residues. The V gene's germline CDR1 is SEHNR and CDR2 FQNEAQ (reference sequence). The V end was cut by 4 bases, the J end by 8 bases, with 14 bases between. CDR3 sequence reads: CASSYYRDIEAFF. The CDR3 coding sequence is TGTGCCAGCAGCTACTACCGGGACATCGAAGCTTTCTTT.

The chain carries TRBV10-3 and TRBJ2-3, with TRBD2 matching 9 bases. The germline CDR1 and CDR2 sequences are ENHRY and SYGVKD. The CDR3 loop spans 14 amino acids. V was pared by 6 bases and J by 5 bases, with 6 bases of the junction left unmatched. The CDR3 loop reads CAIRGGRALDTQYF. DNA for the CDR3: TGTGCCATCAGGGGCGGGAGGGCCTTAGATACGCAGTATTTT.

V is TRBV30 and J is TRBJ1-4, with a tentative D call TRBD1 (6 bases). Germline V gene data show CDR1 as GTSNPN and CDR2 as SVGIG (reference sequence). V lost 3 bases to trimming and J lost 7 bases, with 15 bases between them. CDR3 length: 14 amino acids. The CDR3 coding sequence is TGTGCCTGGAGGGAGGACAGTCCGCGTGAAAAACTGTTTTTT. Its protein is CAWREDSPREKLFF.

The rearrangement uses TRBV19 and TRBJ2-1; D is perhaps TRBD1 or TRBD2 (5 bases each). This CDR3 has 12 amino acids. With 6 bases removed from V and 10 bases from J, the gap between germline ends came to 13 bases. Germline V gene data show CDR1 as LNHDA and CDR2 as SQIVND (reference sequence). The CDR3 protein is CASRTGTREQFF. CDR3 sequence (DNA): TGTGCCAGTAGGACTGGGACCCGAGAGCAGTTCTTC.

The V and J genes are TRBV2 and TRBJ2-1; D may match TRBD1 or TRBD2 (5 bases each). From germline, CDR1 is SNHLY and CDR2 FYNNEI. This CDR3 contains 16 residues. Trimming left V 5 bases short and J 1 base short, with 15 bases between. This chain's CDR3 is CASSTTGTPSYNEQFF. CDR3 sequence (DNA): TGTGCCAGCAGTACAACCGGGACGCCTTCCTACAATGAGCAGTTCTTC.

The genes are TRBV4-1 and TRBJ2-1; possibly TRBD1 or TRBD2 for D (5 bases each). The CDR3 length is 17 residues. Germline lookup yields CDR1 MGHRA and CDR2 YSYEKL. V was cut by 0 bases and J by 1 base, with 13 bases left in between. The CDR3 nucleotides are TGCGCCAGCAGCCAAGATATCGGGGCAGAGTCCTACAATGAGCAGTTCTTC. This sequence encodes CASSQDIGAESYNEQFF.

The J gene is TRBJ2-6, the V gene TRBV10-3; D is possibly TRBD1 or TRBD2 (5 bases each). Trimming took 1 base from V and 1 from J, leaving 17 bases between them. The CDR3 contains 19 residues. Germline loops: CDR1 ENHRY, CDR2 SYGVKD. The chain's CDR3 is CAISEFTGRRASGANVLTF. CDR3 sequence (DNA): TGTGCCATCAGTGAGTTCACGGGACGGAGAGCATCTGGGGCCAACGTCCTGACTTTC.

The rearrangement links TRBV7-6 to TRBJ2-1, with 7 bases matching TRBD1. CDR1 and CDR2 from the germline V gene are SGHVS and FNYEAQ. CDR3 length: 16 amino acids. The V and J ends lost 5 bases and 4 bases, in that order; junction bases with no gene match: 11. The CDR3 loop is CASSLRQGDLYNEQFF. The CDR3 DNA sequence: TGTGCCAGCAGCCTCCGACAGGGTGATCTTTACAATGAGCAGTTCTTC.

This clone is categorized as medium-sized (0.01 to 0.1%). V is TRBV15 and J is TRBJ2-2, with 11 bases identical to TRBD1. Trimming at V came to 4 bases and at J to 3 bases, leaving 1 base not matched to a gene. There are 15 residues in the CDR3. The germline V gene has CDR1 LNHNV and CDR2 YYDKDF (reference sequence). The CDR3 sequence: CATSTGQGDTGELFF. CDR3 in DNA: TGTGCCACCAGCACGGGACAGGGGGACACCGGGGAGCTGTTTTTT.

The chain joins TRBV4-3 to TRBJ2-2; D gene ambiguous. Trimming took off 0 bases at V and 5 bases at J, with 13 bases between the two ends. The CDR3 has 16 residues. From germline, CDR1 is LGHNA and CDR2 YSLEER. The CDR3 region is CASSQDRLERTGELFF. CDR3 coding DNA: TGCGCCAGCAGCCAAGATCGTCTAGAGAGGACCGGGGAGCTGTTTTTT.